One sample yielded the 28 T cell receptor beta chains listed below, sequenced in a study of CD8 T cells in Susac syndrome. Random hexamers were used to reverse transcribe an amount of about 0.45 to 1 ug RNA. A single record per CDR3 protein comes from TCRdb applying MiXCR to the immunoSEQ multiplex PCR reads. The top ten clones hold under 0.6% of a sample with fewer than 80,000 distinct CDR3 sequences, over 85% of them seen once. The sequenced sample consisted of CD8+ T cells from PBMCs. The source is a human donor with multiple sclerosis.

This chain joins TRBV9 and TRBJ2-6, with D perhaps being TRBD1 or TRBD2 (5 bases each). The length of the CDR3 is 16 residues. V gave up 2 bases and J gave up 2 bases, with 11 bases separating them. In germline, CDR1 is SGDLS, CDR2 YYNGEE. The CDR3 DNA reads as TGTGCCAGCAGCGTCCCATGGGGACCTGGGGCCAACGTCCTGACTTTC. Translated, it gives CASSVPWGPGANVLTF.

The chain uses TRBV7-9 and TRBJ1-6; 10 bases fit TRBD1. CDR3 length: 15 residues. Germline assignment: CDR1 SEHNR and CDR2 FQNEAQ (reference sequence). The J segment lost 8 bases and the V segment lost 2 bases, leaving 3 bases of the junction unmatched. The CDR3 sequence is CASSLPGTGDSPLHF. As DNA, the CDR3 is TGTGCCAGCAGCTTACCCGGGACAGGGGATTCACCCCTCCACTTT.

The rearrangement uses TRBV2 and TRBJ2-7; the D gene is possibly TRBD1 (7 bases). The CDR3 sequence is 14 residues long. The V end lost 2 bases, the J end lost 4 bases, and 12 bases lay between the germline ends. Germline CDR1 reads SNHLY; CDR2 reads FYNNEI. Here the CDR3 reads CASSEQGGSYEQYF. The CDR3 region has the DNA TGTGCCAGCAGTGAACAGGGGGGATCTTACGAGCAGTACTTC.

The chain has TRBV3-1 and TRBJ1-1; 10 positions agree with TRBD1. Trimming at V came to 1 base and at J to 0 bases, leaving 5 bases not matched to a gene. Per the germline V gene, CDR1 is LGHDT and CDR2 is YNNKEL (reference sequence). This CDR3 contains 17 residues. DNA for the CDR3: TGTGCCAGCAGCCAAGCCGGGACAGGGGTTATGAACACTGAAGCTTTCTTT. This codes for CASSQAGTGVMNTEAFF.

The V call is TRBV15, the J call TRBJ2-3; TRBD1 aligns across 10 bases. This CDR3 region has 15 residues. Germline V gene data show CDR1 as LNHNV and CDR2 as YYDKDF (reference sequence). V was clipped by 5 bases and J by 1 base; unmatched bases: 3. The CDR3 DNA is TGTGCCACCAGCCCGGGGACAGGGGGCACAGATACGCAGTATTTT. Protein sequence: CATSPGTGGTDTQYF. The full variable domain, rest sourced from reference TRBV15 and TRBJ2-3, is DAMVIQNPRYQVTQFGKPVTLSCSQTLNHNVMYWYQQKSSQAPKLLFHYYDKDFNNEADTPDNFQSRRPNTSFCFLDIRSPGLGDTAMYLCATSPGTGGTDTQYFGPGTRLTVL.

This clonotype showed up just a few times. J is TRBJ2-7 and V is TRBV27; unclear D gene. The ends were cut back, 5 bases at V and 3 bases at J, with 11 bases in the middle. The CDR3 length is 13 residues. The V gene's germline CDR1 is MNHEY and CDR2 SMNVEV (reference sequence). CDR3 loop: CASSGAGDYEQYF. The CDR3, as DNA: TGTGCCAGCAGTGGAGCAGGTGACTACGAGCAGTACTTC.

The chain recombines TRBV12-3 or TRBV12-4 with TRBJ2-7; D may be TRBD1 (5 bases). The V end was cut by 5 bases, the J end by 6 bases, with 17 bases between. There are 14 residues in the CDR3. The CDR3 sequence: CASSHLQGPGEQYF. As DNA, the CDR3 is TGTGCCAGCAGTCACCTCCAGGGTCCGGGCGAGCAGTACTTC.

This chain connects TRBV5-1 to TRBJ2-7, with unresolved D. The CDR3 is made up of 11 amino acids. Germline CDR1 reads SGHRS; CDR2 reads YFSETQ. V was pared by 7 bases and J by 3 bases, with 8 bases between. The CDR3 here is CASWAGYEQYF. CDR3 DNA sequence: TGCGCCAGCTGGGCAGGCTACGAGCAGTACTTC.

CDR3 sequence (DNA): TGTGCCAGCCGACAGGGATGGGGCTATGGCTACACCTTC. Translating gives CASRQGWGYGYTF. V usage is TRBV27 and J usage is TRBJ1-2; 7 bases align to TRBD1. This CDR3 comprises 13 residues. Germline V gene lookup returns CDR1 MNHEY and CDR2 SMNVEV (reference sequence). Germline trimming cut 8 bases from V and 4 bases from J; bases unmatched to any gene: 7.

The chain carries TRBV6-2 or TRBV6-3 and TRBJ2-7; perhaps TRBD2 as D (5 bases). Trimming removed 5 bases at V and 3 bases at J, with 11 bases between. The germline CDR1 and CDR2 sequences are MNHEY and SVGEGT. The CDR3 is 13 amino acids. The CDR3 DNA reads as TGTGCCAGCAGTACCTCTGGACTCTACGAGCAGTACTTC. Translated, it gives CASSTSGLYEQYF.

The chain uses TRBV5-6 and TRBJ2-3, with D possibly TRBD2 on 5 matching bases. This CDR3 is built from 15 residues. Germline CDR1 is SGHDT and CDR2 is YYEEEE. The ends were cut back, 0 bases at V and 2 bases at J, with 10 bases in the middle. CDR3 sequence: CASSLGRLATDTQYF. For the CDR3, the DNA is TGTGCCAGCAGCTTGGGGCGCCTAGCCACAGATACGCAGTATTTT.

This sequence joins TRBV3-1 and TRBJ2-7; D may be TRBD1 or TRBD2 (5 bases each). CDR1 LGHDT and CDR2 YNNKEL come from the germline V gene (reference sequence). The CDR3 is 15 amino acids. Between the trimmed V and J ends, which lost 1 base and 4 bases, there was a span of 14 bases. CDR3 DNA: TGTGCCAGCAGCCAAGTTTTTCGAGGGGTTTACGAGCAGTACTTC. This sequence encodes CASSQVFRGVYEQYF.

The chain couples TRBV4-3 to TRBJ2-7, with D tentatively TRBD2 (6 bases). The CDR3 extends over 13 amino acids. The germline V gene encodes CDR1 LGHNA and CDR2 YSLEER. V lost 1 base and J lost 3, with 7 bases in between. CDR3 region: CASSQGGDYEQYF. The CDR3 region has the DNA TGCGCCAGCAGCCAAGGGGGGGACTACGAGCAGTACTTC.

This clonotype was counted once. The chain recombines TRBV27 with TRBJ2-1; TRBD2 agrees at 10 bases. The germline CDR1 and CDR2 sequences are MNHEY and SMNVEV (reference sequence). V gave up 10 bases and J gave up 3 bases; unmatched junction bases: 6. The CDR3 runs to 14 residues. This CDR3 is CAIKREGHYNEQFF. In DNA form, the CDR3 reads TGTGCCATCAAGCGGGAGGGCCACTACAATGAGCAGTTCTTC.

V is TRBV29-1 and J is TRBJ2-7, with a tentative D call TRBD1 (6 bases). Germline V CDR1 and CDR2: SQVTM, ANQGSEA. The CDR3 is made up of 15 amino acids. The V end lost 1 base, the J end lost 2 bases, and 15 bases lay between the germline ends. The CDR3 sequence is CSVEGNRDNPYEQYF. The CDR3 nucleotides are TGCAGCGTTGAAGGCAACCGGGACAACCCCTACGAGCAGTACTTC.

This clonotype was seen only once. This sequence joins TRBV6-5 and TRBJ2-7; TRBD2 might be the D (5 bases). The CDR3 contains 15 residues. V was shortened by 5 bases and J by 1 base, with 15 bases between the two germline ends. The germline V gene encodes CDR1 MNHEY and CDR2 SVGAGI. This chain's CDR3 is CASSRSSDSSYEQYF. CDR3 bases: TGTGCCAGCAGTAGGTCTTCGGACTCATCCTACGAGCAGTACTTC.

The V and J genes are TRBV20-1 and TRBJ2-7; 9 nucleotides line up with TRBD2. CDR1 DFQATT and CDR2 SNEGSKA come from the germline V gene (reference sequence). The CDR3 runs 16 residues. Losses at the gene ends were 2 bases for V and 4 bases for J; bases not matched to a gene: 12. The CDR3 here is CSARSLVASGMYEQYF. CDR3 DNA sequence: TGCAGTGCTAGAAGTTTGGTGGCTAGCGGGATGTACGAGCAGTACTTC.

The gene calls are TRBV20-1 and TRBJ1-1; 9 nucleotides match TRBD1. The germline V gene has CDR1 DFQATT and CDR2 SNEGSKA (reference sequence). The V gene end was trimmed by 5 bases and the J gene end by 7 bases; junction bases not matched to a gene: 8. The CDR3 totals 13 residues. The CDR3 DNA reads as TGCAGTGCTCCTGGACAGGGGACGAGTGAAGCTTTCTTT. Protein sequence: CSAPGQGTSEAFF.

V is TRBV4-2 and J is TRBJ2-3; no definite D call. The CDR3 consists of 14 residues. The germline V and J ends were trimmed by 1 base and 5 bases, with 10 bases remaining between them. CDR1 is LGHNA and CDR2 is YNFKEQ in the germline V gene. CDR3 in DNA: TGTGCCAGCAGCCAAGCTGACGCCGGAGATACGCAGTATTTT. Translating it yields CASSQADAGDTQYF.

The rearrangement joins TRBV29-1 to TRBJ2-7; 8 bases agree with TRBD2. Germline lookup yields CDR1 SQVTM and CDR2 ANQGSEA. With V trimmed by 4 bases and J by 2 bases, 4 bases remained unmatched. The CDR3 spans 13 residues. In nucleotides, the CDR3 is TGCAGCGTTGTCTGGCGGGAGGCCTACGAGCAGTACTTC. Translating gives CSVVWREAYEQYF.

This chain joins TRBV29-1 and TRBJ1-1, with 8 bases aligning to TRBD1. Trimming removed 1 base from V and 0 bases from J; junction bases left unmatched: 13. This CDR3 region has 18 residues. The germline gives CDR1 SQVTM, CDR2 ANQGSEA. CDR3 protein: CSVEVGAQGALMNTEAFF. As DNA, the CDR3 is TGCAGCGTTGAAGTGGGGGCCCAGGGGGCCTTAATGAACACTGAAGCTTTCTTT.

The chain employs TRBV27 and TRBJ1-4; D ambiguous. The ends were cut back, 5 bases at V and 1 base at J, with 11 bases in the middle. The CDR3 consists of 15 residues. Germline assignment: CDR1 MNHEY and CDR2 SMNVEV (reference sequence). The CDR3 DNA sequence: TGTGCCAGCAGTCCCATCAGTAGAACTAATGAAAAACTGTTTTTT. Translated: CASSPISRTNEKLFF.

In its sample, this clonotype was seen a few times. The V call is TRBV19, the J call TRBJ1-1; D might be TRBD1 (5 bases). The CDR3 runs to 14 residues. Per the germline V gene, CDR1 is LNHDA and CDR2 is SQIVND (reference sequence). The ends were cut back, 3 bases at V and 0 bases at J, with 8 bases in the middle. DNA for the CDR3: TGTGCCAGTAGTATTCCAGGGTTGAACACTGAAGCTTTCTTT. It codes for CASSIPGLNTEAFF.

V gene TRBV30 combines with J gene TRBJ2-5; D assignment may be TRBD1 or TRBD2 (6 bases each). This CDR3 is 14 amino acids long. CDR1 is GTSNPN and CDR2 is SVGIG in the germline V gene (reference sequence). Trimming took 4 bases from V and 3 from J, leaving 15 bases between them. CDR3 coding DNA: TGTGCCTGGAACCCCTCGGGGGCAAAAGAGACCCAGTACTTC. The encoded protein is CAWNPSGAKETQYF.

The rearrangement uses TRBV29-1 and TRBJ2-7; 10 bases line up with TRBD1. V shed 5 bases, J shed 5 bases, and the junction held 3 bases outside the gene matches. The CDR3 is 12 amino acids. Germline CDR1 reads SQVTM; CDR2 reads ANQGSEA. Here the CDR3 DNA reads TGCAGCGTTCGGGGACAGGGGCACGAGCAGTACTTC. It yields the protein CSVRGQGHEQYF.

This CDR3 is CASGSFGGGEDTQYF. The CDR3 region has the DNA TGTGCCAGCGGCTCGTTTGGGGGGGGCGAAGATACGCAGTATTTT. This rearrangement joins TRBV11-2 to TRBJ2-3, with D maybe TRBD2 (7 bases). V shed 8 bases and J shed 5 bases, with 20 bases lying between them. The CDR3 consists of 15 residues. The V gene's germline CDR1 is SGHAT and CDR2 FQNNGV.

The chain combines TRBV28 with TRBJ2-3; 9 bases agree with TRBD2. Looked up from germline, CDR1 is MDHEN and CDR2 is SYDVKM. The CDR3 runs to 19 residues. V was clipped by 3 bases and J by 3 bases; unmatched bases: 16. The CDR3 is CASSFLSGGRASETDTQYF. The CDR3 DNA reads TGTGCCAGCAGTTTTCTCTCTGGCGGGAGGGCCAGTGAGACAGATACGCAGTATTTT. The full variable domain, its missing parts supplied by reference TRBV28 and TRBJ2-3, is DVKVTQSSRYLVKRTGEKVFLECVQDMDHENMFWYRQDPGLGLRLIYFSYDVKMKEKGDIPEGYSVSREKKERFSLILESASTNQTSMYLCASSFLSGGRASETDTQYFGPGTRLTVL.

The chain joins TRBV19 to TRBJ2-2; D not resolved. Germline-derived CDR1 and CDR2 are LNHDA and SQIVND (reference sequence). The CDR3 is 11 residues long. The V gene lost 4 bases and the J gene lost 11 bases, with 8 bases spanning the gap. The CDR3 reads CASSTLGELFF. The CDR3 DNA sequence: TGTGCCAGTAGTACCCTCGGTGAGCTGTTTTTT.